A single TCR beta chain is shown here with its context. The data were taken from a study of control samples from healthy donors and cancer patients. Data came from immunoSEQ multiplex PCR; TCRdb stores just in-frame clones and leaves some out. The table records roughly 170,000 clones, approximately 94% of them present only once. Trimming removed 2 bases from V and 0 bases from J; junction bases left unmatched: 0. The CDR3 extends over 14 amino acids. Germline-derived CDR1 and CDR2 are MGHRA and YSYEKL. The chain has TRBV4-1 and TRBJ2-7, with 8 bases aligning to TRBD1. The TCR was taken from a woman aged 18-35 years in good health. The sequencing sample was made of blood. The CDR3, as DNA: TGCGCCAGCAGCCAAACAGGGGGCTCCTACGAGCAGTACTTC. It codes for CASSQTGGSYEQYF.